This record covers a single T cell receptor (beta chain). The time point denotes: after dendritic cell vaccination, including at tumor progression/relapse. The data were taken from a study of glioma-infiltrating T cells after dendritic cell vaccination. The assay was immunoSEQ multiplex PCR, and TCRdb's table has in-frame clones only and misses some. The sample lists 50,000 to 70,000 clones; roughly 80% were seen once. Germline CDR1 MGHRA, CDR2 YSYEKL. V lost 4 bases and J lost 13; bases outside the gene matches: 12. CDR3 length: 13 residues. The origin of this receptor is a human donor with glioblastoma. V gene TRBV4-1 combines with J gene TRBJ1-2; 7 bases align to TRBD1. This specimen was blood, taken after dendritic cell vaccination. The CDR3 here is CASSPGTAPYVTF. The CDR3 DNA is TGCGCCAGCAGCCCCGGGACAGCTCCTTACGTCACCTTC.